The T cell receptor (beta chain) under discussion was sequenced for a study of cytomegalovirus exposure and HLA in healthy donors. This clone was recorded a few times. The PCR was carried out with 60 Vbeta primers and 13 Jbeta primers. Generated by immunoSEQ multiplex PCR, the TCRdb table keeps only in-frame clones and is missing some. The table has tens of thousands of clones, about 66% seen once; the top ten hold about 2%. The V gene lost 9 bases and the J gene lost 6 bases, with 15 bases spanning the gap. This CDR3 contains 12 residues. CDR1 SGHNT and CDR2 YYREEE come from the germline V gene (reference sequence).

V usage is TRBV5-4 and J usage is TRBJ1-1, with a possible D match to TRBD1 (6 bases). The sequence came from a man aged 30 to 45 in good health and CMV-seronegative. Sequencing was done on a sample of PBMCs. The CDR3 sequence is CATNRVESEAFF. As DNA, the CDR3 is TGTGCCACTAACAGGGTAGAGTCTGAAGCTTTCTTT.